The 29 T cell receptor beta chains presented below share a single source sample, sequenced in a study of blood T cell repertoires in COVID-19 (dated by TCRdb to 2018 to 2020). Library creation used the immunoSEQ multiplex PCR assay. TCRdb took over this immuneACCESS table, retaining in-frame rearrangements with V and J assigned. Such tables are incomplete; in checked studies, under half of the missing clones stem from an unresolved V gene, and the remainder is unexplained. The sample includes hundreds of thousands of clones, with more than 75% observed a single time. The top ten clones comprise 1.5% to 2% of the sample. Specimen: PBMCs or T cells enriched from blood (not recorded which). These receptors were collected from a woman in her forties or fifties who had recovered from COVID-19.

This clone has more than one count but fewer than ten. The chain combines TRBV28 with TRBJ1-5; 9 nucleotides align to TRBD1. The CDR3 is 15 amino acids. CDR1 and CDR2 from the germline V gene are MDHEN and SYDVKM. Trimming took 6 bases from V and 2 from J; bases not matched to a gene: 5. The CDR3 nucleotides read TGTGCCAGCAGAACGGACAGGGGTGGCAATCAGCCCCAGCATTTT. This gives the protein CASRTDRGGNQPQHF.

This rearrangement joins TRBV19 to TRBJ1-4; unclear D gene. The CDR3 extends over 14 amino acids. The germline V and J ends were trimmed by 5 bases and 0 bases, with 7 bases remaining between them. Germline lookup yields CDR1 LNHDA and CDR2 SQIVND (reference sequence). In nucleotides, the CDR3 is TGTGCCAGTAGTTACAGTGCAACTAATGAAAAACTGTTTTTT. Protein sequence: CASSYSATNEKLFF. The full variable domain, with the rest looked up from reference TRBV19 and TRBJ1-4, is DGGITQSPKYLFRKEGQNVTLSCEQNLNHDAMYWYRQDPGQGLRLIYYSQIVNDFQKGDIAEGYSVSREKKESFPLTVTSAQKNPTAFYLCASSYSATNEKLFFGSGTQLSVL.

V gene TRBV3-1 (or the pseudogene TRBV3-2) combines with J gene TRBJ2-7; a weak D match, TRBD1 (7 bases). Trimming left V 4 bases short and J 7 bases short, with 23 bases between. Germline values: CDR1 LGHDT, CDR2 YNNKEL (reference sequence). This CDR3 contains 16 residues. The CDR3 DNA reads as TGTGCCAGCAGCCCCATCAGAGGCAGGGGGGACCCTGAGCAGTACTTC. As protein: CASSPIRGRGDPEQYF.

The rearrangement uses TRBV7-2 and TRBJ2-1; TRBD2 aligns across 9 bases. V gave up 5 bases and J gave up 7 bases; unmatched junction bases: 12. In germline, CDR1 is SGHTA, CDR2 FQGNSA. CDR3 size: 16 residues. This chain's CDR3 is CASSGLSGRGGNEQFF. The CDR3 region has the DNA TGTGCCAGCAGCGGCCTTAGCGGGAGAGGAGGTAATGAGCAGTTCTTC. Together with reference TRBV7-2 and TRBJ2-1, the CDR3 gives the full variable domain: GAGVSQSPSNKVTEKGKDVELRCDPISGHTALYWYRQSLGQGLEFLIYFQGNSAPDKSGLPSDRFSAERTGGSVSTLTIQRTQQEDSAVYLCASSGLSGRGGNEQFFGPGTRLTVL.

The V and J genes are TRBV2 and TRBJ1-5; D is uncertain. V lost 6 bases and J 0 bases, leaving 12 bases between the germline ends. This CDR3 is built from 15 residues. CDR1 is SNHLY, CDR2 FYNNEI, per germline. For the CDR3, the DNA is TGTGCCAGCAGGGCAGGTGGGCATAGCAATCAGCCCCAGCATTTT. Its protein product is CASRAGGHSNQPQHF.

Only a few counts were recorded for this clone. The rearrangement links TRBV7-2 to TRBJ1-5; D is ambiguous. Germline V gives CDR1 SGHTA, CDR2 FQGNSA. There are 13 residues in the CDR3. Trimming shortened V by 1 base and J by 7 bases, and 8 bases separated the two germline ends. This CDR3 reads CASSLVARQPQHF. CDR3 coding DNA: TGTGCCAGCAGCTTAGTAGCTCGGCAGCCCCAGCATTTT.

The gene calls are TRBV4-3 and TRBJ1-2; maybe TRBD1 (6 bases). This CDR3 is built from 15 residues. The germline V and J ends were trimmed by 0 bases and 4 bases, with 12 bases remaining between them. Germline-derived CDR1 and CDR2 are LGHNA and YSLEER. DNA for the CDR3: TGCGCCAGCAGCCAAGATGGGGGCGCGGGCTATGGCTACACCTTC. Protein: CASSQDGGAGYGYTF.

The chain uses TRBV7-2 and TRBJ2-1, with TRBD2 matching 9 bases. The CDR3 contains 17 residues. V was pared by 4 bases and J by 2 bases, with 9 bases of the junction left unmatched. The germline gives CDR1 SGHTA, CDR2 FQGNSA. The CDR3 here is CASSYTKLAGTYNEQFF. The CDR3, as DNA: TGTGCCAGCAGCTACACCAAACTAGCGGGCACCTACAATGAGCAGTTCTTC.

The chain is built from TRBV10-3 and TRBJ1-1; D gene ambiguous. Germline V gene data show CDR1 as ENHRY and CDR2 as SYGVKD. The CDR3 has 15 amino acids. V was cut by 3 bases and J by 1 base, with 12 bases left in between. The CDR3 reads CAISDYSFTNTEAFF. CDR3 DNA: TGTGCCATCAGTGACTACTCTTTCACGAACACTGAAGCTTTCTTT.

The chain has TRBV27 and TRBJ2-7; 11 positions agree with TRBD2. Germline assignment: CDR1 MNHEY and CDR2 SMNVEV (reference sequence). V trimming: 3 bases; J trimming: 3 bases; junction bases outside the gene matches: 16. The CDR3 covers 19 residues. The CDR3 reads CASSFGTSGIPRSIYEQYF. CDR3 DNA sequence: TGTGCCAGCAGTTTCGGGACTAGCGGCATACCCAGAAGTATCTACGAGCAGTACTTC.

This chain connects TRBV7-9 to TRBJ2-7; D gene unclear. CDR1 is SEHNR, CDR2 FQNEAQ, per germline (reference sequence). This CDR3 has 13 residues. V was pared by 5 bases and J by 3 bases, with 11 bases between. The CDR3 DNA sequence: TGTGCCAGCAGCCCCGGGTCCCTCTACGAGCAGTACTTC. Protein: CASSPGSLYEQYF.

The CDR3 DNA follows: TGTGCCACCGCGGCGGATTACAACAATGAGCAGTTCTTC. Residues: CATAADYNNEQFF. V gene TRBV15 combines with J gene TRBJ2-1; D is unresolved. The V and J ends lost 8 bases and 5 bases respectively, with 13 bases between them. The germline V gene encodes CDR1 LNHNV and CDR2 YYDKDF (reference sequence). This CDR3 contains 13 residues.

A few counts support this clone. The chain carries TRBV4-1 and TRBJ1-6; the D gene is possibly TRBD1 (5 bases). In germline, CDR1 is MGHRA, CDR2 YSYEKL. CDR3 size: 16 residues. Trimming pared 0 bases from V and 9 bases from J, leaving 15 bases between. CDR3 region: CASSQDSGGGSSPLHF. In DNA form, the CDR3 reads TGCGCCAGCAGCCAAGACTCCGGGGGAGGAAGTTCACCCCTCCACTTT.

The gene calls are TRBV6-1 and TRBJ1-3; D gene uncertain. This CDR3 spans 13 amino acids. From germline, CDR1 is MNHNS and CDR2 SASEGT. Trimming removed 1 base from V and 9 bases from J, with 10 bases in between. The CDR3 is CASSEGVVSTIYF. As DNA, the CDR3 is TGTGCCAGCAGTGAAGGAGTGGTTAGCACCATATATTTT.

This chain links TRBV29-1 with TRBJ2-2, with TRBD2 matching over 9 bases. Looked up from germline, CDR1 is SQVTM and CDR2 is ANQGSEA. CDR3 length equals 16 residues. Unmatched junction bases numbered 9, after V lost 6 bases and J lost 1 base. CDR3 region: CSVRVGTSLNTGELFF. The CDR3 bases are TGCAGCGTCCGAGTAGGGACTAGCCTGAACACCGGGGAGCTGTTTTTT.

The chain employs TRBV19 and TRBJ1-4; a possible D gene is TRBD1 (5 bases). Between the trimmed V and J ends, which lost 6 bases and 5 bases, there was a span of 22 bases. Germline V gene lookup returns CDR1 LNHDA and CDR2 SQIVND (reference sequence). This CDR3 has 17 amino acids. The CDR3 DNA reads as TGTGCCAGTAGCCCCCCGGCGGGGGAAGGATCGAATGAAAAACTGTTTTTT. Residues: CASSPPAGEGSNEKLFF.

CDR3 sequence: CASTLGWTGGREKLFF. The CDR3 region has the DNA TGTGCCAGCACATTGGGGTGGACAGGGGGACGTGAAAAACTGTTTTTT. This chain joins TRBV28 and TRBJ1-4; 10 bases agree with TRBD1. The CDR3 is 16 amino acids. From germline, CDR1 is MDHEN and CDR2 SYDVKM. V lost 7 bases, J lost 7 bases, and 12 bases stayed unmatched.

The chain is built from TRBV5-5 and TRBJ2-7, with 7 bases identical to TRBD1. Trimming at V came to 4 bases and at J to 2 bases, leaving 9 bases not matched to a gene. The V gene's germline CDR1 is SGHKS and CDR2 YYEKEE (reference sequence). This CDR3 has 15 residues. Here the CDR3 DNA reads TGTGCCAGCAGCCGAAAAGACAGGGACGCCTACGAGCAGTACTTC. Protein: CASSRKDRDAYEQYF.

The genes are TRBV19 and TRBJ2-3; possibly TRBD2 for D (6 bases). Germline V lookup: CDR1 LNHDA, CDR2 SQIVND (reference sequence). Deletions cut 5 bases from V and 5 bases from J, with 14 bases between. The CDR3 is 14 amino acids. The CDR3 reads CASSWGREQDTQYF. CDR3 bases: TGTGCCAGTAGTTGGGGTCGGGAGCAAGATACGCAGTATTTT. Variable domain in full (rest from reference TRBV19 and TRBJ2-3): DGGITQSPKYLFRKEGQNVTLSCEQNLNHDAMYWYRQDPGQGLRLIYYSQIVNDFQKGDIAEGYSVSREKKESFPLTVTSAQKNPTAFYLCASSWGREQDTQYFGPGTRLTVL.

The rearrangement uses TRBV3-1 (or the pseudogene TRBV3-2) and TRBJ1-2; a weak D match, TRBD1 (5 bases). The ends were cut back, 4 bases at V and 3 bases at J, with 15 bases in the middle. The CDR3 loop spans 15 amino acids. CDR1 is LGHDT, CDR2 YNNKEL, per germline (reference sequence). Here the CDR3 reads CASSRGEGPYYGYTF. The CDR3 nucleotides are TGTGCCAGCAGCCGCGGGGAGGGGCCTTACTATGGCTACACCTTC.

The chain is built from TRBV5-4 and TRBJ2-2; TRBD2 matches at 12 bases. This CDR3 contains 17 residues. Unmatched junction bases numbered 7, after V lost 4 bases and J lost 3 bases. Germline assignment: CDR1 SGHNT and CDR2 YYREEE (reference sequence). CDR3 bases: TGTGCCAGCAGCACTCCGACTAGCGGGAGTCACACCGGGGAGCTGTTTTTT. Amino acid sequence: CASSTPTSGSHTGELFF.

The rearrangement joins TRBV5-1 to TRBJ1-1, with D possibly TRBD1 on 6 matching bases. The V end lost 2 bases, the J end lost 4 bases, and 12 bases lay between the germline ends. This CDR3 is built from 14 residues. The V gene's germline CDR1 is SGHRS and CDR2 YFSETQ. The CDR3 is CASSFTGFTTEAFF. The CDR3 nucleotides are TGCGCCAGCAGCTTTACAGGGTTCACCACTGAAGCTTTCTTT.

This chain links TRBV5-1 with TRBJ1-5, with 8 bases identical to TRBD1. CDR3 size: 15 residues. CDR1 and CDR2 (germline): SGHRS, YFSETQ. V lost 0 bases, J lost 3 bases, and 2 bases stayed unmatched. The CDR3 nucleotides read TGCGCCAGCAGCTTGGCCAGGGGGCACAATCAGCCCCAGCATTTT. Its protein product is CASSLARGHNQPQHF.

The CDR3, as DNA: TGTGCCAGCAGTATGACAGGAAGTTATAGTCAAGAGACCCAGTACTTC. It translates to CASSMTGSYSQETQYF. This chain joins TRBV28 and TRBJ2-5, with D perhaps TRBD1 (6 bases). CDR1 is MDHEN and CDR2 is SYDVKM in the germline V gene. The CDR3 is 16 residues long. V lost 5 bases to trimming and J lost 2 bases, with 18 bases between them.

V and J are TRBV10-2 and TRBJ2-7; 9 nucleotides line up with TRBD2. This CDR3 region has 15 residues. Trimming cost V 0 bases and J 9 bases; bases outside gene matches: 9. CDR1 is WSHSY, CDR2 SAAADI, per germline. The DNA of the CDR3 is TGCGCCAGCAGTGAGTCGAGGAACGTAGCGGGAGCGCAGTACTTC. Its translation is CASSESRNVAGAQYF.

The chain has TRBV2 and TRBJ1-2; the D is unclear. CDR3 size: 14 residues. The V and J ends lost 5 bases and 4 bases respectively, with 14 bases between them. The V gene's germline CDR1 is SNHLY and CDR2 FYNNEI. CDR3 DNA sequence: TGTGCCAGCAGTTCCCGGACGGGATCCTATGGCTACACCTTC. Protein product: CASSSRTGSYGYTF.

This CDR3 is CASRLADTGELFF. CDR3 in DNA: TGTGCCAGCCGCCTAGCGGACACCGGGGAGCTGTTTTTT. The chain uses TRBV6-5 and TRBJ2-2; 7 nucleotides agree with TRBD2. Germline V gene sequence: CDR1 MNHEY, CDR2 SVGAGI. J was trimmed by 3 bases and V by 8 bases; bases with no gene match: 3. There are 13 residues in the CDR3.

This clone has just a few counts. The rearrangement joins TRBV7-2 to TRBJ2-7; weak D call: TRBD2 (5 bases). Trimming took off 4 bases at V and 4 bases at J, with 14 bases between the two ends. The CDR3 contains 14 residues. In germline, CDR1 is SGHTA, CDR2 FQGNSA. CDR3: CASSSTRNPYEQYF. The CDR3 region has the DNA TGTGCCAGCAGCTCTACTAGAAATCCGTACGAGCAGTACTTC.

This chain joins TRBV12-3 or TRBV12-4 and TRBJ2-7; TRBD2 might be the D (5 bases). The CDR3 runs 12 residues. V lost 4 bases and J 5 bases, leaving 9 bases between the germline ends. The CDR3 here is CASSSWGDEQYF. The CDR3, as DNA: TGTGCCAGCAGTTCCTGGGGAGACGAGCAGTACTTC.